The 28 T cell receptor beta chains listed next were all sequenced from one sample in a study of blood T cell repertoires in COVID-19. This table comes from immunoSEQ multiplex PCR, and its TCRdb copy is limited to in-frame clones, with some not included. The repertoire holds roughly 26,000 clones, with around 82% as singletons. Sequenced material: peripheral blood. These TCRs come from a human donor in a cohort sampled during active COVID-19.

The J gene is TRBJ2-3, the V gene TRBV9, with D perhaps TRBD1 (6 bases). The germline V and J ends were trimmed by 7 bases and 4 bases, with 16 bases remaining between them. The CDR3 length is 14 residues. Per germline, CDR1 SGDLS and CDR2 YYNGEE. CDR3 residues: CASGPTGPPDTQYF. The CDR3 nucleotides are TGTGCCAGCGGGCCGACAGGACCCCCAGATACGCAGTATTTT.

This chain joins TRBV19 and TRBJ2-7; maybe TRBD1 (5 bases). The CDR3 runs 16 residues. The germline V gene has CDR1 LNHDA and CDR2 SQIVND (reference sequence). V lost 7 bases to trimming and J lost 3 bases, with 22 bases between them. The CDR3 nucleotides are TGTGCCAGTACCTCAAGGGGAATGGCAGGGAACTACGAGCAGTACTTC. This codes for CASTSRGMAGNYEQYF.

The chain is built from TRBV5-1 and TRBJ2-1, with 7 bases identical to TRBD1. Trimming at V came to 4 bases and at J to 4 bases, leaving 5 bases not matched to a gene. Germline lookup yields CDR1 SGHRS and CDR2 YFSETQ. CDR3 length: 14 amino acids. CDR3 protein: CASSPGQEYNEQFF. DNA of the CDR3: TGCGCCAGCAGCCCAGGACAGGAGTACAATGAGCAGTTCTTC.

The rearrangement joins TRBV10-3 to TRBJ1-1; TRBD1 aligns across 9 bases. CDR3 length: 14 residues. Germline CDR1 is ENHRY and CDR2 is SYGVKD. Trimming at V came to 8 bases and at J to 11 bases, leaving 15 bases not matched to a gene. The CDR3 DNA follows: TGTGCCATCGGATCCGGGACAGGGAATTTGCATGCTTTCTTT. Residues: CAIGSGTGNLHAFF.

V usage is TRBV28 and J usage is TRBJ2-7, with 14 bases identical to TRBD2. V was pared by 6 bases and J by 3 bases, with 7 bases of the junction left unmatched. Germline CDR1 and CDR2: MDHEN and SYDVKM. CDR3 size: 16 residues. The CDR3 DNA follows: TGTGCCAGCAGACCCTTGGGACTAGCGGGAGTCTACGAGCAGTACTTC. Translation gives CASRPLGLAGVYEQYF.

The CDR3 DNA sequence: TGTGCCTGGAGTGTAAGCCGGGACACCGAATCACCCCTCCACTTT. Translated, it gives CAWSVSRDTESPLHF. The J gene is TRBJ1-6, the V gene TRBV30; possible D gene TRBD1, 6 bases. The CDR3 is 15 residues long. The V and J ends lost 0 bases and 10 bases respectively, with 16 bases between them. Germline values: CDR1 GTSNPN, CDR2 SVGIG (reference sequence).

This chain's CDR3 is CASSLSSGNTGELFF. In DNA form, the CDR3 reads TGCGCCAGCAGCTTATCTAGCGGGAACACCGGGGAGCTGTTTTTT. This chain uses TRBV5-1 with TRBJ2-2, with 7 bases aligning to TRBD2. Germline CDR1 is SGHRS and CDR2 is YFSETQ. V lost 2 bases to trimming and J lost 1 base; unmatched junction nucleotides: 2. The CDR3 runs to 15 residues. The variable domain in full, completed from reference TRBV5-1 and TRBJ2-2, reads KAGVTQTPRYLIKTRGQQVTLSCSPISGHRSVSWYQQTPGQGLQFLFEYFSETQRNKGNFPGRFSGRQFSNSRSEMNVSTLELGDSALYLCASSLSSGNTGELFFGEGSRLTVL.

The chain links TRBV6-5 to TRBJ2-7; possibly TRBD1 for D (6 bases). The CDR3 totals 14 residues. The V end lost 6 bases, the J end lost 4 bases, and 16 bases lay between the germline ends. Germline loops: CDR1 MNHEY, CDR2 SVGAGI. CDR3 coding DNA: TGTGCCAGCAGGGAGGACAGAGTTAGATACGAGCAGTACTTC. It specifies CASREDRVRYEQYF.

This clone was picked up a small number of times. The chain is built from TRBV6-5 and TRBJ1-1, with D unresolved. From germline, CDR1 is MNHEY and CDR2 SVGAGI. V lost 6 bases and J 0 bases, leaving 11 bases between the germline ends. This CDR3 comprises 14 residues. The CDR3 coding sequence is TGTGCCAGCAGCTTATTCGACATGAACACTGAAGCTTTCTTT. This codes for CASSLFDMNTEAFF.

Only one count was recorded for this clone. The J gene is TRBJ2-3, the V gene TRBV7-9; D is perhaps TRBD2 (5 bases). The CDR3 covers 15 residues. From germline, CDR1 is SEHNR and CDR2 FQNEAQ (reference sequence). V lost 3 bases and J 4 bases, leaving 14 bases between the germline ends. The CDR3, as DNA: TGTGCCAGCAGCTTGGAGGCCCTAGAGTCAGATACGCAGTATTTT. The encoded protein is CASSLEALESDTQYF.

The chain employs TRBV27 and TRBJ2-5; 9 bases fit TRBD2. This CDR3 region has 14 residues. J gave up 4 bases and V 3 bases, and 3 bases lay outside the gene matches. CDR1 and CDR2 from the germline V gene are MNHEY and SMNVEV (reference sequence). The CDR3 DNA reads TGTGCCAGCAGTTTGGTAGCGGGAGCAGAGACCCAGTACTTC. Amino acids: CASSLVAGAETQYF.

This clone was picked up a small number of times. The V and J genes are TRBV10-3 and TRBJ2-7; 8 bases map to TRBD1. From germline, CDR1 is ENHRY and CDR2 SYGVKD. J lost 3 bases, V lost 6 bases, and 7 bases had no gene match. The length of the CDR3 is 14 residues. The CDR3: CAISLTGADYEQYF. The CDR3 DNA is TGTGCCATCAGCCTGACAGGGGCGGACTACGAGCAGTACTTC.

The gene calls are TRBV28 and TRBJ2-1; tentatively, D is TRBD2 (5 bases). With 5 bases removed from V and 6 bases from J, the gap between germline ends came to 11 bases. CDR1 and CDR2 (germline): MDHEN, SYDVKM. The CDR3 length is 13 residues. The CDR3 DNA is TGTGCCAGCAGTCCGACTAACCTCAATGAGCAGTTCTTC. This encodes CASSPTNLNEQFF.

This clone was seen a few times. This chain joins TRBV4-3 and TRBJ1-4, with TRBD1 identical over 9 bases. CDR1 and CDR2 (germline): LGHNA, YSLEER. V trimming: 2 bases; J trimming: 5 bases; junction bases outside the gene matches: 3. The CDR3 sequence is 15 residues long. CDR3 nucleotide sequence: TGCGCCAGCAGCCAACTGGGACAGGGAAATGAAAAACTGTTTTTT. This codes for CASSQLGQGNEKLFF.

The J gene is TRBJ1-1, the V gene TRBV18; D gene uncertain. V lost 4 bases, J lost 0 bases, and 12 bases lay in between. Germline lookup yields CDR1 KGHSH and CDR2 LQKENI. The CDR3 totals 15 residues. The CDR3 here is CASSLLSVVNTEAFF. The CDR3 DNA reads as TGTGCCAGCTCACTACTGTCGGTGGTGAACACTGAAGCTTTCTTT.

The gene calls are TRBV6-5 and TRBJ1-1, with D hard to call. From germline, CDR1 is MNHEY and CDR2 SVGAGI. V lost 4 bases, J lost 5 bases, and 17 bases lay in between. CDR3 size: 15 residues. As DNA, the CDR3 is TGTGCCAGCAGTTCCCCGGGCGCTCGGGGAACTGAAGCTTTCTTT. Protein: CASSSPGARGTEAFF.

This clone appeared a few times. This sequence joins TRBV19 and TRBJ2-7, with TRBD1 identical over 8 bases. The CDR3 contains 14 residues. V dropped 5 bases and J dropped 2; count of bases not matched to a gene: 5. Germline V gene sequence: CDR1 LNHDA, CDR2 SQIVND (reference sequence). This CDR3 reads CASSDRDRPYEQYF. Written as DNA, the CDR3 is TGTGCCAGTAGTGACCGGGACAGGCCCTACGAGCAGTACTTC. The full variable domain, with the rest looked up from reference TRBV19 and TRBJ2-7, is DGGITQSPKYLFRKEGQNVTLSCEQNLNHDAMYWYRQDPGQGLRLIYYSQIVNDFQKGDIAEGYSVSREKKESFPLTVTSAQKNPTAFYLCASSDRDRPYEQYFGPGTRLTVT.

V gene TRBV30 combines with J gene TRBJ2-3, with D possibly being TRBD2 (6 bases). The CDR3 contains 12 residues. Germline CDR1 is GTSNPN and CDR2 is SVGIG (reference sequence). V dropped 0 bases and J dropped 8 bases, with 9 bases sitting between them. The CDR3 nucleotides read TGTGCCTGGAGTGTACTGGAGGGTACGCAGTATTTT. Protein product: CAWSVLEGTQYF.

This chain links TRBV14 with TRBJ2-5; the D is unclear. The germline gives CDR1 SGHDN, CDR2 FVKESK. V shed 6 bases and J shed 5 bases, with 13 bases lying between them. The CDR3 totals 13 residues. CDR3 protein: CASRPQVRETQYF. As DNA, the CDR3 is TGTGCCAGCAGACCTCAGGTTCGGGAGACCCAGTACTTC.

This sequence joins TRBV19 and TRBJ1-1, with 7 nucleotides matching TRBD1. V lost 6 bases to trimming and J lost 0 bases; unmatched junction nucleotides: 10. The CDR3 is 16 residues long. Germline V gene sequence: CDR1 LNHDA, CDR2 SQIVND (reference sequence). The CDR3 is CASSLQGSRMNTEAFF. CDR3 nucleotide sequence: TGTGCCAGTAGCTTACAGGGGTCTCGCATGAACACTGAAGCTTTCTTT.

This rearrangement joins TRBV18 to TRBJ1-2; the D gene is possibly TRBD1 (5 bases). CDR1 is KGHSH, CDR2 LQKENI, per germline. The CDR3 extends over 16 amino acids. V was clipped by 5 bases and J by 0 bases, with 16 bases between them. The chain's CDR3 is CASSRDLAGANYGYTF. The CDR3 bases are TGTGCCAGCTCAAGGGACCTTGCGGGGGCTAACTATGGCTACACCTTC.

V is TRBV23-1 and J is TRBJ1-4; tentatively, D is TRBD1 (6 bases). TRBV23-1 is an ORF; its function is uncertain. Trimming removed 4 bases from V and 7 bases from J, with 19 bases in between. The CDR3 consists of 16 residues. CDR3 nucleotides: TGCGCCAGCAGTCCGCTCTTACAGGGTCGGATTGAAAAACTGTTTTTT. Translation gives CASSPLLQGRIEKLFF.

This clone was recorded only once. The rearrangement joins TRBV21-1 to TRBJ2-3; the table names TRBD2, a call not compared with the DNA. TRBV21-1 is annotated as a pseudogene. The CDR3 is 14 amino acids. CDR3 coding DNA: TGTGCCAGCAGCCCTCATCAGCGGGCCCCTACGCAGTATTTT. It yields the protein CASSPHQRAPTQYF.

The chain recombines TRBV5-8 with TRBJ2-1; TRBD2 matches 8 bases. The CDR3 consists of 15 residues. Per the germline V gene, CDR1 is SGHTS and CDR2 is YDEGEE. V was clipped by 4 bases and J by 8 bases; unmatched bases: 11. The CDR3 sequence: CASSRSPGGRYEQFF. CDR3 DNA: TGTGCCAGCAGCCGATCTCCGGGGGGGCGGTATGAGCAGTTCTTC.

V usage is TRBV4-3 and J usage is TRBJ1-4; a possible D gene is TRBD1 (5 bases). Germline CDR1 and CDR2: LGHNA and YSLEER. The CDR3 is 15 amino acids. Trimming pared 0 bases from V and 4 bases from J, leaving 9 bases between. CDR3 sequence: CASSQETEINEKLFF. CDR3 nucleotide sequence: TGCGCCAGCAGCCAAGAGACAGAAATTAATGAAAAACTGTTTTTT.

This chain joins TRBV13 and TRBJ2-3; tentatively, D is TRBD2 (6 bases). From germline, CDR1 is PRHDT and CDR2 FYEKMQ (reference sequence). The ends were cut back, 2 bases at V and 5 bases at J, with 14 bases in the middle. The CDR3 is 15 residues long. The DNA of the CDR3 is TGTGCCAGCAGCTTACGGTCGGGGGAGCGAGATACGCAGTATTTT. Translated, it gives CASSLRSGERDTQYF.

This chain links TRBV29-1 with TRBJ1-4, with TRBD1 identical over 9 bases. The germline V gene encodes CDR1 SQVTM and CDR2 ANQGSEA. The J segment lost 7 bases and the V segment lost 3 bases, leaving 9 bases of the junction unmatched. The CDR3 sequence is 15 residues long. CDR3 sequence reads: CSVDRGGQGGEKLFF. The CDR3 DNA reads as TGCAGCGTTGACAGAGGGGGACAGGGTGGTGAAAAACTGTTTTTT.

This chain uses TRBV6-2 or TRBV6-3 with TRBJ2-3, with 14 bases lining up with TRBD2. In germline, CDR1 is MNHEY, CDR2 SVGEGT. V dropped 0 bases and J dropped 2; count of bases not matched to a gene: 1. CDR3 length: 17 amino acids. The CDR3, as DNA: TGTGCCAGCAGTTACTCGACTAGCGGGAGGGACACAGATACGCAGTATTTT. Translating gives CASSYSTSGRDTDTQYF.